This T cell receptor (beta chain) was obtained from a study of blood T cells in healthy people across ages. Next came a second PCR, run for roughly 6 to 11 cycles, which used a sample-barcoded 5' primer along with a J-beta primer mix. TCRdb reprocessed the 5' RACE reads via MiXCR and lists one record per CDR3 protein. This sample yields some 1.6 million distinct CDR3 sequences, of which about 31% are seen a single time; roughly 12% belongs to the top ten. CDR1 and CDR2 from the germline V gene are SGHRS and YFSETQ. This CDR3 region has 12 residues. Trimming removed 4 bases at V and 6 bases at J, with 8 bases between.

The chain has TRBV5-1 and TRBJ2-4; D call uncertain. The sequencing sample was made of blood. The TCR originated in a woman aged 25 to 39 in good health. CDR3 sequence (DNA): TGCGCCAGCAGCAACAGTCTAAACATTCAGTACTTC. Protein product: CASSNSLNIQYF.